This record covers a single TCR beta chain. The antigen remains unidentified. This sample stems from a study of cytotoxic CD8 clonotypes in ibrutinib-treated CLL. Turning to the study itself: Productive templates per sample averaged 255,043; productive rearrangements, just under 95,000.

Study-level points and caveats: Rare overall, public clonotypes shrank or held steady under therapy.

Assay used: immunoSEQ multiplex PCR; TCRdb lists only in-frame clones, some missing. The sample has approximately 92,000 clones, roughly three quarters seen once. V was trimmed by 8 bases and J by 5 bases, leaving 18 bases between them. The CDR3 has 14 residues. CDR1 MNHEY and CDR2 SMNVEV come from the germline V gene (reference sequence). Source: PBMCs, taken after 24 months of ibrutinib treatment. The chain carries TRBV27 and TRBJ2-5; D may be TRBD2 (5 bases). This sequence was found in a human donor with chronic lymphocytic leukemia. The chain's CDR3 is CASGLTSMGETQYF. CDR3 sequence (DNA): TGTGCCAGCGGCCTTACTAGTATGGGGGAGACCCAGTACTTC.